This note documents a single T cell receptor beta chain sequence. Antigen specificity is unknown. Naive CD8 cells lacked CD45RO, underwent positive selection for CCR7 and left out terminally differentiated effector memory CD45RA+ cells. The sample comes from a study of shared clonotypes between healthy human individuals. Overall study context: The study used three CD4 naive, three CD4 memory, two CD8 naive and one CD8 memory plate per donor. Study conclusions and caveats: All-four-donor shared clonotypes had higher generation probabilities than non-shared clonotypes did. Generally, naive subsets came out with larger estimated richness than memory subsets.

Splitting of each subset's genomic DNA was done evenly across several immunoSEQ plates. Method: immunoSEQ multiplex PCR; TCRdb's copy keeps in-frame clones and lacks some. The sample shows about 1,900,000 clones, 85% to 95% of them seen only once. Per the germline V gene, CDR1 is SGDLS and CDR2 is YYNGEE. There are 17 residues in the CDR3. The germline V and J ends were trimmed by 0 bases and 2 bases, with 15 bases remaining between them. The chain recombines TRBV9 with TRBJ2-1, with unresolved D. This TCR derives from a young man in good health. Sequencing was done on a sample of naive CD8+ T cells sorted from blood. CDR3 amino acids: CASSVGQALVTYNEQFF. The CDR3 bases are TGTGCCAGCAGCGTAGGCCAGGCCTTAGTAACCTACAATGAGCAGTTCTTC.